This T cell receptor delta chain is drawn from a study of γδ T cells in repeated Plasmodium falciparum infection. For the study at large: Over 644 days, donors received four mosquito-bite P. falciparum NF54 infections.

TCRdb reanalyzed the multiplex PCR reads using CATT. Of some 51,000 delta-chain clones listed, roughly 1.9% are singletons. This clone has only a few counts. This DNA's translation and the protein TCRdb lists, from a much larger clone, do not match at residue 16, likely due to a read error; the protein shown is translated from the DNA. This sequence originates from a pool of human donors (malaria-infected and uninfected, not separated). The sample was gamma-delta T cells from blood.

The CDR3 DNA sequence: TGTGCTCTTGGGGACCCGACCCCATCCCGTACTGGGGGATACGCGGAGTACACCGATAAACTCATCTTT. Translation gives CALGDPTPSRTGGYAEYTDKLIF. The rearrangement joins TRDV1 to TRDJ1, with TRDD3 identical over 13 bases. Here the J gene was assigned by germline matching of the DNA, as TCRdb has none. The CDR3 length is 23 residues. CDR1 and CDR2 (germline): TSWWSYY, QGS. The J segment lost 0 bases and the V segment lost 3 bases, leaving 22 bases of the junction unmatched.